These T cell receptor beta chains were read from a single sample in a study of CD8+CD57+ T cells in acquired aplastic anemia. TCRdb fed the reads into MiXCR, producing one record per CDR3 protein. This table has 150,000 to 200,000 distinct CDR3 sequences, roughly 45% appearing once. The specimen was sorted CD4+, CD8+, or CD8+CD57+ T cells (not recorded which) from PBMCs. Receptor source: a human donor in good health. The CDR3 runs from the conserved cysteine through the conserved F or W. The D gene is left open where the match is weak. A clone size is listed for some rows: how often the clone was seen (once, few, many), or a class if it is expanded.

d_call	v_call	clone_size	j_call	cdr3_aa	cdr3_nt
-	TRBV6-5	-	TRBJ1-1	CASTPAPDTEAFF	TGTGCCAGCACCCCCGCCCCGGACACTGAAGCTTTCTTT
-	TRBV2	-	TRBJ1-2	CASSDAQHYGYTF	TGTGCCAGCAGTGACGCGCAACATTATGGCTACACCTTC
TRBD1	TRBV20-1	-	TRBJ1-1	CSARDSGPGQGLYGTEAFF	TGCAGTGCTAGAGATTCGGGCCCAGGACAGGGACTTTACGGCACTGAAGCTTTCTTT
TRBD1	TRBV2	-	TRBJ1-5	CASSGDRVGVRPQHF	TGTGCCAGCAGTGGGGACAGAGTGGGAGTCAGGCCCCAGCATTTT
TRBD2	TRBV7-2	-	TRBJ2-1	CASSLLVGGGGKNEQFF	TGTGCCAGCAGCTTATTAGTCGGCGGGGGGGGTAAGAATGAGCAGTTCTTC
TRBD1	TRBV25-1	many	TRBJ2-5	CASSGGPGGQETQYF	TGTGCCAGCAGTGGGGGTCCAGGGGGACAAGAGACCCAGTACTTC
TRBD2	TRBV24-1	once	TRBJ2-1	CATSDPGLDGYNEQFF	TGTGCCACCAGTGATCCCGGACTAGATGGGTACAATGAGCAGTTCTTC
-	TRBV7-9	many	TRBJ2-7	CASSFRRGSSYEQYF	TGTGCCAGCAGCTTTAGGCGGGGATCCTCCTACGAGCAGTACTTC
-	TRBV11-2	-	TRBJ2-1	CASSLEELASYNEQFF	TGTGCCAGCAGCTTAGAAGAGCTAGCCTCGTACAATGAGCAGTTCTTC
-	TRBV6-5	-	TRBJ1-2	CASSYFGRQGDGYTF	TGTGCCAGCAGTTACTTCGGACGGCAGGGTGATGGCTACACCTTC
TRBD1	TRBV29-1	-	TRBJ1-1	CSVEDRQGEMNTEAFF	TGCAGCGTTGAAGATAGGCAGGGGGAGATGAACACTGAAGCTTTCTTT
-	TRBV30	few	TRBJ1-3	CAWKVSSGNTIYF	TGTGCCTGGAAAGTAAGCTCTGGAAACACCATATATTTT
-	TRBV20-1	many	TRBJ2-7	CSAPRGYEQYF	TGCAGTGCTCCCAGAGGCTACGAGCAGTACTTC
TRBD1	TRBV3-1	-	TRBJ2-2	CASSSPGTGPTGELFF	TGTGCCAGCAGCTCACCCGGGACAGGGCCCACCGGGGAGCTGTTTTTT
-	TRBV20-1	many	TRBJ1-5	CSATKGNQPQHF	TGCAGTGCTACCAAGGGGAATCAGCCCCAGCATTTT
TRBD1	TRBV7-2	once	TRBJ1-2	CASSLGVRGDYGYTF	TGTGCCAGCAGCTTAGGCGTCAGGGGGGACTATGGCTACACCTTC
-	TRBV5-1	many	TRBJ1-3	CASSLQDSGNTIYF	TGCGCCAGCAGCTTGCAAGACTCTGGAAACACCATATATTTT
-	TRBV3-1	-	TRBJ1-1	CASGSSYGVTAFF	TGTGCCAGCGGTAGTTCGTATGGGGTGACGGCTTTCTTT
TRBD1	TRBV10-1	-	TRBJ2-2	CASSGRGTGELFF	TGCGCCAGCAGTGGCAGGGGGACCGGGGAGCTGTTTTTT
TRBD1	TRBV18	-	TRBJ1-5	CASSPLGQGEQPQHF	TGTGCCAGCTCACCTTTGGGACAGGGTGAGCAGCCCCAGCATTTT
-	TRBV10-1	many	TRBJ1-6	CASSAGQGDSPLHF	TGCGCCAGCTCTGCTGGGCAAGGCGATTCACCCCTCCACTTT
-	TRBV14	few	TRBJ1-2	CASSTAVPNYGYTF	TGTGCCAGCAGTACCGCGGTCCCTAACTATGGCTACACCTTC
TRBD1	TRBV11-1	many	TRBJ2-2	CASSGQGATGELFF	TGTGCCAGCAGCGGGCAGGGGGCTACCGGGGAGCTGTTTTTT
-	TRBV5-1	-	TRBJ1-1	CASSLGHGGGDTEAFF	TGCGCCAGCAGCTTGGGACATGGGGGGGGGGACACTGAAGCTTTCTTT
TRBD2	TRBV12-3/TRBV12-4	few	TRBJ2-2	CASSHPGLGVGPNTGELFF	TGTGCCAGCAGTCATCCGGGACTAGGGGTCGGACCGAACACCGGGGAGCTGTTTTTT